This T cell receptor beta chain was found in a study of regulatory T cells in long-lasting Graves disease. Assembly of TCR beta libraries relied on iRepertoire HTBI primers together with Arm-PCR of CDR3 regions. TCRdb analysed the multiplex PCR reads with MiXCR anew, one entry per CDR3 protein. The sample comprises approximately 690,000 distinct CDR3 sequences, 30% of which are singletons, and around 42% rests with the top ten. The CDR3 is 12 amino acids. Trimming removed 5 bases at V and 7 bases at J, with 8 bases between. Germline V gene lookup returns CDR1 SGHTA and CDR2 FQGNSA. Points from the study as a whole: Persistent cases of Graves' showed reduced TCR diversity relative to newly diagnosed patients. There were preferences for TRBV28, TRBJ1-2 and TRBJ2-5 in persistent disease.

This clonotype was seen a few times. Its target is unknown. Time point in this sample: persistent/refractory GD, antithyroid drugs over 5 years with positive TRAb. The TCR library was prepared using RNA isolated from PBMCs. EDTA tubes were used for drawing around 9.7 milliliters of peripheral blood. The chain has TRBV7-2 and TRBJ1-4; no definite D call. The sequence derives from a female donor with Graves disease. This sample comprised peripheral blood mononuclear cells (PBMCs), obtained when the disease was refractory, from a patient treated with antithyroid drugs. The CDR3 DNA is TGTGCCAGCAGCGCGTGGGGTGAAAAACTGTTTTTT. The encoded protein is CASSAWGEKLFF.